The 9 T cell receptor beta chains in this list originate from one sample, sequenced in a study of blood T cells in healthy people across ages. Combining a sample-barcoded 5' primer with a J-beta primer mix, a second PCR ran for roughly 7 to 12 cycles. MiXCR, run by TCRdb on the 5' RACE reads, gives a single entry per CDR3 protein. The sample lists over 700,000 distinct CDR3 sequences; roughly 50% were seen once. The sequenced material came from blood. The origin of the receptors is an elderly man in good health.

This clonotype was observed a handful of times. J is TRBJ2-1 and V is TRBV11-2, with TRBD2 matching over 11 bases. CDR1 and CDR2 (germline): SGHAT, FQNNGV. The CDR3 is 17 amino acids. V shed 2 bases, J shed 3 bases, and the junction held 6 bases outside the gene matches. CDR3 coding DNA: TGTGCCAGCAGCTTATTACTAGCGGGGGACCACTACAATGAGCAGTTCTTC. It translates to CASSLLLAGDHYNEQFF.

This chain links TRBV12-3 or TRBV12-4 with TRBJ2-2; 9 bases fit TRBD1. The J segment lost 7 bases and the V segment lost 6 bases, leaving 9 bases of the junction unmatched. The CDR3 length is 15 residues. The CDR3 sequence is CASSPVTGGFGELFF. In DNA form, the CDR3 reads TGTGCCAGCAGCCCTGTTACAGGGGGCTTCGGGGAGCTGTTTTTT.

The CDR3 spells CSARDLYAEHSYEQYF. CDR3 sequence (DNA): TGCAGTGCTAGAGATCTCTATGCGGAGCACTCCTACGAGCAGTACTTC. The chain joins TRBV20-1 to TRBJ2-7, with D unresolved. The CDR3 extends over 16 amino acids. Germline V gives CDR1 DFQATT, CDR2 SNEGSKA (reference sequence). The germline V and J ends were trimmed by 0 bases and 0 bases, with 15 bases remaining between them.

The V and J genes are TRBV5-1 and TRBJ1-2; D gene uncertain. This CDR3 contains 16 residues. V lost 0 bases and J 2 bases, leaving 14 bases between the germline ends. Germline loops: CDR1 SGHRS, CDR2 YFSETQ. The chain's CDR3 is CASSLAPPTRNYGYTF. CDR3 sequence (DNA): TGCGCCAGCAGCTTGGCCCCCCCCACCAGGAACTATGGCTACACCTTC.

This clonotype was seen once. The CDR3 region is CASSQPRTLETQYF. The CDR3 DNA reads TGTGCCAGCAGCCAACCCAGGACGCTAGAGACCCAGTACTTC. The chain joins TRBV14 to TRBJ2-5; D ambiguous. V was trimmed by 2 bases and J by 4 bases, leaving 11 bases between them. CDR3 length: 14 residues. Germline CDR1 is SGHDN and CDR2 is FVKESK.

Turning to this clonotype: A much larger clone lies a single base off, so this may be a read error. The V call is TRBV5-1, the J call TRBJ1-1, with no clear D. Germline values: CDR1 SGHRS, CDR2 YFSETQ. This CDR3 has 14 residues. The CDR3 coding sequence is TGCGCCAGCGGCTTGGGAGCGGGGAACACTGAAGCTTTCTTT. Translated: CASGLGAGNTEAFF.

The rearrangement uses TRBV25-1 and TRBJ1-5; D uncertain. Trimming shortened V by 1 base and J by 4 bases, and 14 bases separated the two germline ends. CDR1 and CDR2 (germline): MGHDK, SYGVNS. This CDR3 has 16 residues. CDR3 sequence (DNA): TGTGCCAGCAGTGAATTCCCAGGAGGCCGGAATCAGCCCCAGCATTTT. It yields the protein CASSEFPGGRNQPQHF. The whole variable domain, remainder taken from reference TRBV25-1 and TRBJ1-5, is EADIYQTPRYLVIGTGKKITLECSQTMGHDKMYWYQQDPGMELHLIHYSYGVNSTEKGDLSSESTVSRIRTEHFPLTLESARPSHTSQYLCASSEFPGGRNQPQHFGDGTRLSIL.

This rearrangement joins TRBV27 to TRBJ1-4, with 9 bases aligning to TRBD1. Germline V gene sequence: CDR1 MNHEY, CDR2 SMNVEV (reference sequence). V shed 5 bases and J 11 bases; nucleotides not matched to a gene: 15. The CDR3 spans 16 residues. Here the CDR3 reads CASSHGTGLGYGKLFF. The DNA for the CDR3 is TGTGCCAGCAGTCACGGGACAGGGCTTGGGTATGGGAAACTGTTTTTT.

This sequence joins TRBV10-3 and TRBJ2-1, with 7 bases fitting TRBD2. Germline V lookup: CDR1 ENHRY, CDR2 SYGVKD. V lost 6 bases to trimming and J lost 6 bases; unmatched junction nucleotides: 5. The CDR3 has 13 amino acids. The CDR3 DNA reads TGTGCCATCAGCCCCAGACTAGCCAATGAGCAGTTCTTC. Its protein is CAISPRLANEQFF.